The 23 T cell receptor beta chains listed next were all sequenced from one sample in a study of human T cells and chemical hapten exposure. Each CDR3 protein is one row after TCRdb ran MiXCR on the RACE reads. This sample has about 250,000 distinct CDR3 sequences, with roughly 7.7% found just once. Noted time point: pre-sensitization, week 0. Treatment indicated: therapeutic diphenylcyclopropenone sensitization with weekly scalp DPC. Material: whole blood, obtained in connection with sensitization to the hapten diphenylcyclopropenone (DPC). The receptors derive from a young man with alopecia areata. Some clones in this sample may be carry-over from other donors' samples.

In this sample, this clonotype turned up many times. This chain uses TRBV11-2 with TRBJ1-3; D is unresolved. This CDR3 has 12 amino acids. The germline gives CDR1 SGHAT, CDR2 FQNNGV. Deletions cut 5 bases from V and 3 bases from J, with 5 bases between. This CDR3 is CASSLVGNTIYF. For the CDR3, the DNA is TGTGCCAGCAGCCTCGTTGGAAACACCATATATTTT.

This clonotype was observed a handful of times. The genes are TRBV3-1 and TRBJ2-7; 7 bases fit TRBD1. The germline V gene has CDR1 LGHDT and CDR2 YNNKEL (reference sequence). V lost 4 bases, J lost 5 bases, and 8 bases stayed unmatched. CDR3 length: 14 amino acids. The CDR3 nucleotides are TGTGCCAGCAGCCTAGCGACAGGGCCGGACGAGCAGTACTTC. This sequence encodes CASSLATGPDEQYF.

This clonotype was counted only a few times. The rearrangement joins TRBV7-7 to TRBJ2-2, with a tentative D call TRBD1 (9 bases). The CDR3 length is 18 residues. Trimming pared 4 bases from V and 0 bases from J, leaving 18 bases between. In germline, CDR1 is SSHAT, CDR2 FNYEAQ (reference sequence). CDR3 nucleotides: TGTGCCAGCAGCTCACGGCGGGGGGACAGGGCGAACACCGGGGAGCTGTTTTTT. It specifies CASSSRRGDRANTGELFF. The variable domain in full, completed from reference TRBV7-7 and TRBJ2-2, reads GAGVSQSPRYKVTKRGQDVTLRCDPISSHATLYWYQQALGQGPEFLTYFNYEAQPDKSGLPSDRFSAERPEGSISTLTIQRTEQRDSAMYRCASSSRRGDRANTGELFFGEGSRLTVL.

This sequence joins TRBV28 and TRBJ1-2; 7 bases match TRBD1. The J segment lost 0 bases and the V segment lost 4 bases, leaving 8 bases of the junction unmatched. The CDR3 is 16 amino acids. In germline, CDR1 is MDHEN, CDR2 SYDVKM. CDR3: CASSSGTEAPNYGYTF. CDR3 DNA sequence: TGTGCCAGCAGTTCCGGGACAGAAGCCCCTAACTATGGCTACACCTTC.

V usage is TRBV6-5 and J usage is TRBJ1-6; TRBD1 might be the D (5 bases). Germline V CDR1 and CDR2: MNHEY, SVGAGI. Trimming pared 2 bases from V and 0 bases from J, leaving 11 bases between. This CDR3 has 17 amino acids. CDR3 residues: CASSYAGGSSYNSPLHF. CDR3 DNA: TGTGCCAGCAGTTACGCGGGGGGGAGCTCCTATAATTCACCCCTCCACTTT.

In this sample, this clonotype turned up once. A read error may produce the germline difference seen at one junction end. The chain couples TRBV3-1 to TRBJ1-6, with TRBD1 matching over 8 bases. Germline-derived CDR1 and CDR2 are LGHDT and YNNKEL (reference sequence). The CDR3 runs 14 residues. This CDR3 is CASCQGTGYSPLHF. CDR3 coding DNA: TGTGCCAGCTGCCAAGGGACAGGTTATTCACCCCTCCACTTT.

This clonotype occurred a few times. The genes are TRBV7-2 and TRBJ1-3; the match to TRBD1 covers 12 bases. Germline V CDR1 and CDR2: SGHTA, FQGNSA. CDR3 size: 16 residues. With V trimmed by 3 bases and J by 8 bases, 8 bases remained unmatched. Here the CDR3 reads CASSFTPGQGADTIYF. In DNA form, the CDR3 reads TGTGCCAGCAGCTTTACTCCGGGACAGGGGGCTGACACCATATATTTT.

There are a few counts of this clonotype. The V gene is TRBV7-9, the J gene TRBJ2-5; D may be TRBD2 (6 bases). V gave up 1 base and J gave up 4 bases, with 19 bases separating them. The germline V gene encodes CDR1 SEHNR and CDR2 FQNEAQ (reference sequence). The CDR3 totals 17 residues. The CDR3 protein is CASSLGSIRMGGETQYF. The CDR3 region has the DNA TGTGCCAGCAGCTTAGGGTCGATACGTATGGGGGGAGAGACCCAGTACTTC.

This clonotype occurred many times. This CDR3 reads CASSPGQGFQPQHF. In DNA form, the CDR3 reads TGTGCCAGCAGCCCGGGACAGGGTTTTCAGCCCCAGCATTTT. The chain recombines TRBV28 with TRBJ1-5, with 9 bases matching TRBD1. The CDR3 loop spans 14 amino acids. The germline V gene encodes CDR1 MDHEN and CDR2 SYDVKM. The ends lost 6 bases at V and 6 bases at J; junction bases unmatched: 6.

This clonotype has only a few counts. J is TRBJ1-4 and V is TRBV20-1; D uncertain. Germline CDR1 reads DFQATT; CDR2 reads SNEGSKA (reference sequence). The CDR3 length is 12 residues. V was shortened by 0 bases and J by 10 bases, with 9 bases between the two germline ends. The CDR3, as DNA: TGCAGTGCTAGAGATCGGGGAGGAAAACTGTTTTTT. Translating it yields CSARDRGGKLFF.

This sequence joins TRBV6-2 or TRBV6-3 and TRBJ1-1; D gene ambiguous. Trimming removed 6 bases at V and 3 bases at J, with 11 bases between. Germline V gives CDR1 MNHEY, CDR2 SVGEGT. This CDR3 comprises 13 residues. The CDR3 sequence: CASRDRAHTEAFF. In nucleotides, the CDR3 is TGTGCCAGCAGAGACCGAGCACACACTGAAGCTTTCTTT.

This clonotype was counted between two and nine times. The genes are TRBV4-1 and TRBJ2-5, with 8 bases identical to TRBD1. Germline CDR1 and CDR2: MGHRA and YSYEKL. With V trimmed by 6 bases and J by 4 bases, 13 bases remained unmatched. There are 16 residues in the CDR3. CDR3 region: CASSPNGQGSRETQYF. Written as DNA, the CDR3 is TGCGCCAGCAGTCCCAACGGACAGGGTAGTAGAGAGACCCAGTACTTC.

This clonotype was recorded at least ten times. The chain links TRBV10-3 to TRBJ1-5; unclear D gene. The CDR3 is 15 residues long. Trimming left V 0 bases short and J 7 bases short, with 13 bases between. CDR1 and CDR2 from the germline V gene are ENHRY and SYGVKD. The CDR3 protein is CAISESAGSPQPQHF. The CDR3, as DNA: TGTGCCATCAGTGAGTCGGCCGGGAGCCCACAGCCCCAGCATTTT.

This clonotype was counted between two and nine times. The chain links TRBV4-1 to TRBJ2-3, with 12 nucleotides matching TRBD2. The V gene's germline CDR1 is MGHRA and CDR2 YSYEKL. CDR3 length: 15 amino acids. V lost 4 bases to trimming and J lost 5 bases; unmatched junction nucleotides: 4. The CDR3 DNA is TGCGCCAGCAGCCGACTAGCGGGGGTTAAAGATACGCAGTATTTT. Amino acids: CASSRLAGVKDTQYF.

This clonotype was picked up one time. With a much larger clone just one base away, this may be a read error. The chain recombines TRBV16 with TRBJ1-1; D is unresolved. CDR1 KGHSY and CDR2 FQNENV come from the germline V gene. CDR3 length: 15 amino acids. This CDR3 is CVSSLTVSSFTEAFF. The CDR3 DNA reads TGTGTCAGCAGCCTTACAGTCAGTTCATTCACTGAAGCTTTCTTT.

This clonotype was counted a few times. The chain uses TRBV5-1 and TRBJ1-6, with a tentative D call TRBD1 (6 bases). V lost 4 bases and J 7 bases, leaving 18 bases between the germline ends. The germline V gene has CDR1 SGHRS and CDR2 YFSETQ. This CDR3 is built from 16 residues. DNA of the CDR3: TGCGCCAGCAGCCTGGACGGAGGCGGACAGAATTCACCCCTCCACTTT. Protein product: CASSLDGGGQNSPLHF.

This clonotype was observed a few times. The chain is built from TRBV4-1 and TRBJ1-1; D is ambiguous. V dropped 1 base and J dropped 11 bases, with 8 bases sitting between them. The germline V gene has CDR1 MGHRA and CDR2 YSYEKL. This CDR3 is 11 amino acids long. The CDR3 bases are TGCGCCAGCAGCCAAGCACGGAGGGCTTTCTTT. As protein: CASSQARRAFF.

This clonotype was picked up many times. The genes are TRBV5-6 and TRBJ1-1; a weak D match, TRBD1 (5 bases). Looked up from germline, CDR1 is SGHDT and CDR2 is YYEEEE. The V and J ends lost 6 bases and 6 bases respectively, with 15 bases between them. The CDR3 consists of 13 residues. Here the CDR3 reads CASTGYGGSEAFF. The CDR3 nucleotides read TGTGCCAGCACCGGGTATGGGGGTTCTGAAGCTTTCTTT.

This clonotype has just a few counts. The chain joins TRBV5-1 to TRBJ1-5; D is perhaps TRBD1 (5 bases). V dropped 4 bases and J dropped 4 bases, with 12 bases sitting between them. The CDR3 consists of 14 residues. Germline V gene data show CDR1 as SGHRS and CDR2 as YFSETQ. CDR3 loop: CASSPSPGNQPQHF. The CDR3 DNA follows: TGCGCCAGCAGCCCCTCCCCAGGGAATCAGCCCCAGCATTTT. The complete variable domain, with remaining parts taken from reference TRBV5-1 and TRBJ1-5, reads KAGVTQTPRYLIKTRGQQVTLSCSPISGHRSVSWYQQTPGQGLQFLFEYFSETQRNKGNFPGRFSGRQFSNSRSEMNVSTLELGDSALYLCASSPSPGNQPQHFGDGTRLSIL.

The J gene is TRBJ1-2, the V gene TRBV6-5; D ambiguous. Germline V gene lookup returns CDR1 MNHEY and CDR2 SVGAGI. Between the trimmed V and J ends, which lost 3 bases and 8 bases, there was a span of 16 bases. CDR3 size: 14 residues. CDR3 in DNA: TGTGCCAGCAGTTATCACAGTCCGAATGGCGGCTACACCTTC. Translating gives CASSYHSPNGGYTF.

The sample holds a few counts of this clonotype. This rearrangement joins TRBV7-9 to TRBJ2-7; the match to TRBD1 covers 11 bases. Germline loops: CDR1 SEHNR, CDR2 FQNEAQ (reference sequence). This CDR3 is built from 17 residues. The ends lost 4 bases at V and 7 bases at J; junction bases unmatched: 15. CDR3 bases: TGTGCCAGCAGCTCGTTAACCGGGACAGGGGGTTTGAGGGAGCAGTACTTC. Translation: CASSSLTGTGGLREQYF.

In this sample, this clonotype turned up a few times. Germline is not matched at one junction end, which may reflect a read error. This rearrangement joins TRBV3-1 to TRBJ2-2; 7 nucleotides match TRBD1. The germline gives CDR1 LGHDT, CDR2 YNNKEL (reference sequence). The CDR3 is 13 amino acids. This CDR3 is CASIQTGVGELFF. The CDR3 region has the DNA TGTGCCAGCATCCAAACAGGGGTCGGGGAGCTGTTTTTT.

This clonotype was seen more than once but under ten times. The V and J genes are TRBV7-2 and TRBJ1-2; D might be TRBD1 (5 bases). The V gene lost 5 bases and the J gene lost 3 bases, with 10 bases spanning the gap. CDR3 size: 13 residues. The germline V gene encodes CDR1 SGHTA and CDR2 FQGNSA. In nucleotides, the CDR3 is TGTGCCAGCAGCACGGAGGGGCACTATGGCTACACCTTC. Translating it yields CASSTEGHYGYTF.